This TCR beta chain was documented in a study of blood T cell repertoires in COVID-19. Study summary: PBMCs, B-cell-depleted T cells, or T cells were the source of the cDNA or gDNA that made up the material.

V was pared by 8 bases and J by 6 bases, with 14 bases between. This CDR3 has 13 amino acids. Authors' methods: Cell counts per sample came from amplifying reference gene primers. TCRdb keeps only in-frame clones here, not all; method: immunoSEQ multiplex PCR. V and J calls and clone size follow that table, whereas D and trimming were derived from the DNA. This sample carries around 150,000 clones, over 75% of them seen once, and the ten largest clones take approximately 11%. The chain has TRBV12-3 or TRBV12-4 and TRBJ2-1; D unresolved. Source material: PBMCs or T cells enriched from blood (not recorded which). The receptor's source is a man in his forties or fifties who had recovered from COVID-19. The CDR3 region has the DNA TGTGCCAGCCAGGCCAATCTCATCAATGAGCAGTTCTTC. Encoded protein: CASQANLINEQFF.